This entry lists 27 T cell receptor beta chains sequenced from one sample in a study of blood T cell repertoires in COVID-19. Clones were sequenced by immunoSEQ multiplex PCR, and TCRdb holds only the in-frame ones, with some missing. The sample lists about 32,000 clones, approximately 86% occurring once. The material sequenced was peripheral blood. These receptors all come from a woman aged 80 or over with active or convalescent COVID-19.

The DNA of the CDR3 is TGTGCCAGCAGTGAAGCCCCATTTGGGGACAACAATCAGCCCCAGCATTTT. Residues: CASSEAPFGDNNQPQHF. V is TRBV6-1 and J is TRBJ1-5; the D gene is possibly TRBD1 (6 bases). The CDR3 consists of 17 residues. Trimming removed 0 bases at V and 3 bases at J, with 15 bases between. Germline V gene data show CDR1 as MNHNS and CDR2 as SASEGT.

V usage is TRBV11-2 and J usage is TRBJ2-7; 9 nucleotides line up with TRBD2. The trim removed 5 bases at V and 6 bases at J, leaving 14 bases unmatched. The CDR3 length is 16 residues. Germline V lookup: CDR1 SGHAT, CDR2 FQNNGV. The CDR3: CASSKRGSGGGSEQYF. CDR3 DNA: TGTGCCAGCAGCAAGAGAGGTAGCGGGGGAGGGAGCGAGCAGTACTTC.

The gene calls are TRBV5-1 and TRBJ1-1; D is perhaps TRBD1 (6 bases). The germline V and J ends were trimmed by 5 bases and 4 bases, with 9 bases remaining between them. The CDR3 runs 12 residues. Germline lookup yields CDR1 SGHRS and CDR2 YFSETQ. The CDR3 sequence is CASRQGSTEAFF. CDR3 DNA: TGCGCCAGCAGGCAGGGGAGCACTGAAGCTTTCTTT.

The J gene is TRBJ1-2, the V gene TRBV28; D may be TRBD1 (5 bases). From germline, CDR1 is MDHEN and CDR2 SYDVKM. Deletions cut 5 bases from V and 4 bases from J, with 20 bases between. This CDR3 spans 16 amino acids. Here the CDR3 DNA reads TGTGCCAGCAGTCGGACCGGGGGTGGGTGGGCCTATGGCTACACCTTC. It yields the protein CASSRTGGGWAYGYTF.

V usage is TRBV19 and J usage is TRBJ2-1; 8 nucleotides align to TRBD1. CDR1 is LNHDA and CDR2 is SQIVND in the germline V gene (reference sequence). V shed 5 bases and J 9 bases; nucleotides not matched to a gene: 3. The CDR3 has 12 residues. Written as DNA, the CDR3 is TGTGCCAGTAGTCAGGGGGCCGGTGAGCAGTTCTTC. Residues: CASSQGAGEQFF.

The chain links TRBV6-6 to TRBJ2-7; maybe TRBD2 (5 bases). CDR3 size: 16 residues. Germline lookup yields CDR1 MNHNY and CDR2 SVGAGI (reference sequence). Trimming pared 6 bases from V and 3 bases from J, leaving 21 bases between. Written as DNA, the CDR3 is TGTGCCAGCAGACCCTCTCGTGAGGGAGCCTACTACGAGCAGTACTTC. Residues: CASRPSREGAYYEQYF.

This chain joins TRBV9 and TRBJ2-1, with D possibly matching TRBD2 (7 bases). V was clipped by 3 bases and J by 1 base, with 11 bases between them. The CDR3 sequence is 15 residues long. CDR1 is SGDLS, CDR2 YYNGEE, per germline. Written as DNA, the CDR3 is TGTGCCAGCAGCGAGGGAGGGGGTTCCTACAATGAGCAGTTCTTC. It specifies CASSEGGGSYNEQFF.

This rearrangement joins TRBV6-1 to TRBJ2-7; TRBD2 agrees at 10 bases. Germline V gene data show CDR1 as MNHNS and CDR2 as SASEGT. V trimming: 0 bases; J trimming: 5 bases; junction bases outside the gene matches: 19. CDR3 length equals 20 residues. Here the CDR3 reads CASSEAVWGNLAGVVHEQYF. The CDR3 DNA follows: TGTGCCAGCAGTGAAGCGGTTTGGGGAAATCTAGCGGGGGTAGTCCACGAGCAGTACTTC.

This chain links TRBV19 with TRBJ2-2; the D gene is possibly TRBD1 (5 bases). The CDR3 contains 14 residues. Germline V CDR1 and CDR2: LNHDA, SQIVND (reference sequence). V was cut by 7 bases and J by 0 bases, with 9 bases left in between. CDR3 nucleotides: TGTGCCAGTATGGAGACAGCGAACACCGGGGAGCTGTTTTTT. It yields the protein CASMETANTGELFF.

The chain carries TRBV9 and TRBJ2-3, with 8 bases matching TRBD2. The CDR3 consists of 15 residues. Germline values: CDR1 SGDLS, CDR2 YYNGEE. The V gene end was trimmed by 4 bases and the J gene end by 6 bases; junction bases not matched to a gene: 10. The CDR3 here is CASSFTGTRGDTQYF. As DNA, the CDR3 is TGTGCCAGCAGCTTTACCGGGACTAGGGGTGATACGCAGTATTTT.

V usage is TRBV27 and J usage is TRBJ1-2; D possibly corresponds to TRBD1 (5 bases). The V gene lost 0 bases and the J gene lost 4 bases, with 15 bases spanning the gap. CDR1 MNHEY and CDR2 SMNVEV come from the germline V gene (reference sequence). There are 16 residues in the CDR3. This chain's CDR3 is CASSLSGQVQAYGYTF. The CDR3, as DNA: TGTGCCAGCAGTTTATCGGGGCAGGTGCAGGCCTATGGCTACACCTTC.

The J gene is TRBJ2-1, the V gene TRBV11-2; D gene uncertain. CDR3 size: 15 residues. The V end lost 4 bases, the J end lost 0 bases, and 10 bases lay between the germline ends. The germline gives CDR1 SGHAT, CDR2 FQNNGV. CDR3 sequence reads: CASSSSISSYNEQFF. CDR3 DNA sequence: TGTGCCAGCAGCTCCTCGATTAGCTCCTACAATGAGCAGTTCTTC.

J is TRBJ2-1 and V is TRBV6-1, with D possibly being TRBD2 (6 bases). This CDR3 is built from 17 residues. Trimming cost V 2 bases and J 2 bases, with 16 bases left between them. CDR1 MNHNS and CDR2 SASEGT come from the germline V gene. CDR3 nucleotides: TGTGCCAGCAGTGAATTTAGTGGGGACTCCGCCTACAATGAGCAGTTCTTC. This gives the protein CASSEFSGDSAYNEQFF.

V and J are TRBV19 and TRBJ2-1, with 8 positions matching TRBD2. The trim removed 3 bases at V and 0 bases at J, leaving 13 bases unmatched. CDR3 length: 19 amino acids. Germline lookup yields CDR1 LNHDA and CDR2 SQIVND (reference sequence). CDR3 sequence reads: CASSMGVTSAPSSYNEQFF. CDR3 in DNA: TGTGCCAGTAGTATGGGGGTGACTAGCGCCCCTAGCTCCTACAATGAGCAGTTCTTC.

For the CDR3, the DNA is TGTGCCAGCAGCAGGGAGGGCGGGAGGTCGGGAGATACGCAGTATTTT. It translates to CASSREGGRSGDTQYF. This chain connects TRBV7-3 to TRBJ2-3; 8 nucleotides match TRBD2. Germline lookup yields CDR1 SGHTA and CDR2 FQGTGA. V dropped 5 bases and J dropped 5; count of bases not matched to a gene: 12. This CDR3 is built from 16 residues.

A few counts support this clone. The CDR3 protein is CASSLSVGRVNTEAFF. In DNA form, the CDR3 reads TGCGCCAGCAGCTTGAGTGTCGGGAGGGTGAACACTGAAGCTTTCTTT. The V and J genes are TRBV5-1 and TRBJ1-1; no clear D. The V and J ends lost 1 base and 0 bases respectively, with 13 bases between them. The CDR3 is 16 residues long. Per the germline V gene, CDR1 is SGHRS and CDR2 is YFSETQ.

This chain connects TRBV4-1 to TRBJ2-1, with unresolved D. Germline CDR1 MGHRA, CDR2 YSYEKL. There are 16 residues in the CDR3. Trimming left V 2 bases short and J 1 base short, with 12 bases between. The chain's CDR3 is CASSQSPSLSYNEQFF. CDR3 bases: TGCGCCAGCAGCCAATCCCCTTCGTTATCCTACAATGAGCAGTTCTTC.

This clone was counted a single time. The chain uses TRBV7-2 and TRBJ2-1; TRBD1 might be the D (5 bases). This CDR3 region has 15 residues. V lost 1 base, J lost 6 bases, and 13 bases lay in between. Germline values: CDR1 SGHTA, CDR2 FQGNSA. CDR3 in amino acids: CASSLVQGRINEQFF. For the CDR3, the DNA is TGTGCCAGCAGCTTAGTTCAGGGAAGGATCAATGAGCAGTTCTTC.

Only a few counts were recorded for this clone. The chain recombines TRBV6-5 with TRBJ2-1, with no clear D. The V and J ends lost 4 bases and 2 bases respectively, with 9 bases between them. This CDR3 contains 14 residues. Germline CDR1 reads MNHEY; CDR2 reads SVGAGI. The CDR3 region has the DNA TGTGCCAGCAGTTCTCGCCTAGCCTACAATGAGCAGTTCTTC. This gives the protein CASSSRLAYNEQFF.

V is TRBV6-6 and J is TRBJ2-1; 8 bases are shared with TRBD1. Germline V lookup: CDR1 MNHNY, CDR2 SVGAGI (reference sequence). Germline trimming cut 2 bases from V and 5 bases from J; bases unmatched to any gene: 8. This CDR3 has 16 amino acids. In DNA, the CDR3 is TGTGCCAGCAGTTACCGGCAGGGGGCGTTGGACAATGAGCAGTTCTTC. Translating it yields CASSYRQGALDNEQFF.

V is TRBV9 and J is TRBJ2-5; TRBD2 matches at 11 bases. J lost 2 bases, V lost 0 bases, and 3 bases had no gene match. There are 16 residues in the CDR3. The V gene's germline CDR1 is SGDLS and CDR2 YYNGEE. The CDR3 DNA sequence: TGTGCCAGCAGCGTAGGTGCTAGCGGGGGGCAAGAGACCCAGTACTTC. It translates to CASSVGASGGQETQYF.

The chain combines TRBV29-1 with TRBJ2-1, with a possible D match to TRBD1 (6 bases). This CDR3 has 14 amino acids. From germline, CDR1 is SQVTM and CDR2 ANQGSEA. V lost 6 bases and J 4 bases, leaving 16 bases between the germline ends. The CDR3 loop is CSVPRQVIYNEQFF. CDR3 DNA sequence: TGCAGCGTCCCCCGACAGGTTATATACAATGAGCAGTTCTTC.

In its sample, this clone was seen once. The CDR3 nucleotides are TGTGCCAGCAGTGTCCGACGGGGGGGTTCCGGGGAGCTGTTTTTT. Amino acid sequence: CASSVRRGGSGELFF. The chain uses TRBV2 and TRBJ2-2; 8 nucleotides match TRBD2. The V and J ends lost 4 bases and 6 bases, in that order; junction bases with no gene match: 7. In germline, CDR1 is SNHLY, CDR2 FYNNEI. The CDR3 runs to 15 residues.

The V call is TRBV5-3, the J call TRBJ2-2; TRBD2 agrees at 7 bases. TRBV5-3 is classed as an ORF, of uncertain function. The CDR3 runs 14 residues. V dropped 4 bases and J dropped 7; count of bases not matched to a gene: 7. In nucleotides, the CDR3 is TGTGCCAGAAGCCCGGCGGGGGTGGGCGGGGAGCTGTTTTTT. Translation: CARSPAGVGGELFF.

The V call is TRBV10-3, the J call TRBJ1-4, with 7 bases fitting TRBD1. Per the germline V gene, CDR1 is ENHRY and CDR2 is SYGVKD. V dropped 8 bases and J dropped 8; count of bases not matched to a gene: 8. The CDR3 totals 13 residues. CDR3 residues: CAIGATGAEKLFF. The CDR3 DNA is TGTGCCATCGGCGCCACAGGGGCCGAAAAACTGTTTTTT.

This rearrangement joins TRBV5-1 to TRBJ2-2; D gene ambiguous. CDR3 size: 14 residues. Trimming stripped 0 bases from V and 1 base from J, with 4 bases between. The germline gives CDR1 SGHRS, CDR2 YFSETQ. Here the CDR3 reads CASSLVGNTGELFF. The DNA for the CDR3 is TGCGCCAGCAGCTTGGTCGGGAACACCGGGGAGCTGTTTTTT. Drawing the rest from reference TRBV5-1 and TRBJ2-2, the complete variable domain is KAGVTQTPRYLIKTRGQQVTLSCSPISGHRSVSWYQQTPGQGLQFLFEYFSETQRNKGNFPGRFSGRQFSNSRSEMNVSTLELGDSALYLCASSLVGNTGELFFGEGSRLTVL.

The rearrangement joins TRBV4-1 to TRBJ1-1; 8 bases align to TRBD1. CDR1 is MGHRA, CDR2 YSYEKL, per germline. The CDR3 totals 16 residues. V was pared by 3 bases and J by 1 base, with 7 bases of the junction left unmatched. CDR3 sequence: CASSHGGQGKNTEAFF. CDR3 bases: TGCGCCAGCAGCCACGGAGGACAGGGTAAGAACACTGAAGCTTTCTTT.